This TCR beta chain was sequenced during a study of blood T cell repertoires in COVID-19. About the study: Sources were T cells, B-cell-depleted T cells, or PBMCs; the material itself was cDNA or gDNA.

This clone turned up a few times. The CDR3 contains 17 residues. CDR1 MGHRA and CDR2 YSYEKL come from the germline V gene. V dropped 0 bases and J dropped 4 bases, with 18 bases sitting between them. The method was immunoSEQ multiplex PCR; TCRdb's version includes in-frame clones alone and lacks a portion of them. The sample has 90,000 to 100,000 clones; around nine tenths are singletons. The chain carries TRBV4-1 and TRBJ1-2; weak D call: TRBD1 (5 bases). The receptor was derived from a human donor in a cohort sampled during active COVID-19. The sequenced sample consisted of peripheral blood. CDR3: CASSQDDGGFGLYGYTF. DNA for the CDR3: TGCGCCAGCAGCCAAGATGATGGGGGGTTCGGGCTCTATGGCTACACCTTC.